Below, 19 T cell receptor beta chains from the same sample are listed, as sequenced in a study of blood T cell repertoires in COVID-19. Some clones are missing from TCRdb's copy, which holds only in-frame ones; the method was immunoSEQ multiplex PCR. The table includes around 370,000 clones, roughly 90% detected once. The sequencing sample was made of peripheral blood. These receptors all stem from a man aged 18 to 29 with active or convalescent COVID-19.

This clone was seen once. The chain uses TRBV7-6 and TRBJ2-7; TRBD1 agrees at 7 bases. The junction had 12 bases not matched to a gene; V was cut back by 3 bases and J by 4 bases. This CDR3 is 16 amino acids long. The germline V gene has CDR1 SGHVS and CDR2 FNYEAQ. The CDR3, as DNA: TGTGCCAGCAGCTTCCTGAGGGGGCCCCAGCTGTACGAGCAGTACTTC. Amino acid sequence: CASSFLRGPQLYEQYF.

The chain uses TRBV9 and TRBJ2-7, with 14 bases aligning to TRBD2. With 3 bases clipped from V and 3 bases from J, the junction kept 2 bases outside the gene matches. Germline V lookup: CDR1 SGDLS, CDR2 YYNGEE. This CDR3 region has 15 residues. The CDR3 nucleotides are TGTGCCAGCAGCGGAGGACTAGCGGGGGGCTACGAGCAGTACTTC. Translation gives CASSGGLAGGYEQYF.

This chain links TRBV9 with TRBJ2-3; weak D call: TRBD1 (7 bases). CDR3 length: 15 amino acids. The V end was cut by 4 bases, the J end by 1 base, with 13 bases between. Per the germline V gene, CDR1 is SGDLS and CDR2 is YYNGEE. The CDR3 reads CASSLEGAGTDTQYF. CDR3 nucleotides: TGTGCCAGCAGCCTGGAGGGGGCTGGCACAGATACGCAGTATTTT.

This chain links TRBV14 with TRBJ1-2; possible D gene TRBD1, 5 bases. The CDR3 sequence is 16 residues long. The germline gives CDR1 SGHDN, CDR2 FVKESK. Trimming cost V 4 bases and J 1 base, with 16 bases left between them. CDR3 loop: CASSPPGAGDNYGYTF. The CDR3 DNA reads TGTGCCAGCAGCCCCCCTGGGGCAGGAGATAACTATGGCTACACCTTC.

The rearrangement uses TRBV2 and TRBJ2-2; 13 nucleotides line up with TRBD2. The CDR3 runs 14 residues. The germline gives CDR1 SNHLY, CDR2 FYNNEI. V shed 8 bases and J 5 bases; nucleotides not matched to a gene: 2. CDR3 protein: CASRTSGGTGELFF. The CDR3 DNA reads TGTGCCAGCCGGACTAGCGGGGGTACCGGGGAGCTGTTTTTT.

The genes are TRBV5-1 and TRBJ2-4; D gene uncertain. The ends were cut back, 0 bases at V and 5 bases at J, with 9 bases in the middle. The V gene's germline CDR1 is SGHRS and CDR2 YFSETQ. The CDR3 consists of 14 residues. CDR3 protein: CASSLVAGQNIQYF. The DNA for the CDR3 is TGCGCCAGCAGCTTGGTGGCAGGCCAAAACATTCAGTACTTC.

This sequence joins TRBV14 and TRBJ2-1, with TRBD2 identical over 10 bases. The CDR3 contains 17 residues. V shed 4 bases, J shed 4 bases, and the junction held 10 bases outside the gene matches. Germline CDR1 and CDR2: SGHDN and FVKESK. The CDR3 region has the DNA TGTGCCAGCAGCCCTCGGTTAGCGGGGGGCCTTTACAATGAGCAGTTCTTC. Translation: CASSPRLAGGLYNEQFF.

The genes are TRBV9 and TRBJ2-1; TRBD2 agrees at 14 bases. The germline CDR1 and CDR2 sequences are SGDLS and YYNGEE. This CDR3 is built from 16 residues. V lost 3 bases, J lost 8 bases, and 7 bases stayed unmatched. This CDR3 reads CASSATGTSGSYEQFF. For the CDR3, the DNA is TGTGCCAGCAGCGCCACCGGGACTAGCGGGAGCTATGAGCAGTTCTTC.

The CDR3 sequence is CASRPTQGAGYTF. The CDR3 DNA reads as TGTGCCAGCCGCCCCACCCAGGGGGCCGGCTACACCTTC. J is TRBJ1-2 and V is TRBV12-3 or TRBV12-4; 8 bases map to TRBD1. The length of the CDR3 is 13 residues. V was clipped by 8 bases and J by 8 bases; unmatched bases: 10.

This clone was recorded only once. The chain employs TRBV15 and TRBJ2-7; D possibly corresponds to TRBD2 (6 bases). Deletions cut 8 bases from V and 0 bases from J, with 14 bases between. The CDR3 is 14 amino acids. CDR1 and CDR2 from the germline V gene are LNHNV and YYDKDF (reference sequence). The CDR3 bases are TGTGCCACCTCTGGGACTGGGAGCTCCTACGAGCAGTACTTC. As protein: CATSGTGSSYEQYF. The entire variable domain, with the rest obtained from reference TRBV15 and TRBJ2-7, is as follows: DAMVIQNPRYQVTQFGKPVTLSCSQTLNHNVMYWYQQKSSQAPKLLFHYYDKDFNNEADTPDNFQSRRPNTSFCFLDIRSPGLGDTAMYLCATSGTGSSYEQYFGPGTRLTVT.

This clone was detected a few times. The J gene is TRBJ2-2, the V gene TRBV11-2; perhaps TRBD1 as D (7 bases). Between the trimmed V and J ends, which lost 4 bases and 0 bases, there was a span of 12 bases. There are 16 residues in the CDR3. Germline V CDR1 and CDR2: SGHAT, FQNNGV. CDR3 DNA sequence: TGTGCCAGCAGCTATCAGGGGGGTCCGAACACCGGGGAGCTGTTTTTT. It translates to CASSYQGGPNTGELFF.

Here the CDR3 reads CASSLQILQGLYYGYTF. The CDR3 DNA is TGTGCCAGCAGTCTCCAGATATTACAGGGGCTCTACTATGGCTACACCTTC. The V gene is TRBV28, the J gene TRBJ1-2; TRBD1 agrees at 7 bases. With 5 bases clipped from V and 3 bases from J, the junction kept 15 bases outside the gene matches. From germline, CDR1 is MDHEN and CDR2 SYDVKM. The CDR3 contains 17 residues.

This chain connects TRBV4-2 to TRBJ1-1; TRBD1 matches 9 bases. Germline loops: CDR1 LGHNA, CDR2 YNFKEQ. V was pared by 2 bases and J by 0 bases, with 4 bases of the junction left unmatched. CDR3 length: 16 amino acids. The CDR3 region has the DNA TGTGCCAGCAGCCAACGACAGGGGGGCCTGAACACTGAAGCTTTCTTT. It encodes CASSQRQGGLNTEAFF.

This chain joins TRBV19 and TRBJ2-7; 8 nucleotides line up with TRBD2. Germline V gene lookup returns CDR1 LNHDA and CDR2 SQIVND (reference sequence). The CDR3 runs 15 residues. J gave up 0 bases and V 1 base, and 2 bases lay outside the gene matches. The CDR3 nucleotides are TGTGCCAGTAGTATAGCACTAGCGGCCTCCTACGAGCAGTACTTC. Translated, it gives CASSIALAASYEQYF.

The J gene is TRBJ2-2, the V gene TRBV6-5, with D possibly being TRBD2 (6 bases). Germline CDR1 and CDR2: MNHEY and SVGAGI. V was cut by 2 bases and J by 7 bases, with 11 bases left in between. CDR3 length: 14 amino acids. The CDR3 bases are TGTGCCAGCAGTTACGGCGGGACGGGCGGGGAGCTGTTTTTT. Protein: CASSYGGTGGELFF.

The chain combines TRBV7-2 with TRBJ2-1; 13 bases agree with TRBD2. The germline V gene encodes CDR1 SGHTA and CDR2 FQGNSA. Germline trimming cut 5 bases from V and 7 bases from J; bases unmatched to any gene: 5. CDR3 length: 15 amino acids. The CDR3 DNA reads as TGTGCCAGCAGCCGGGGACTAGCGGGGAATAATGAGCAGTTCTTC. Amino acid sequence: CASSRGLAGNNEQFF.

This chain connects TRBV27 to TRBJ2-7; weak D call: TRBD2 (5 bases). From germline, CDR1 is MNHEY and CDR2 SMNVEV (reference sequence). V was shortened by 7 bases and J by 2 bases, with 15 bases between the two germline ends. This CDR3 contains 14 residues. CDR3: CASTPPGLPYEQYF. The CDR3 DNA is TGTGCCAGCACTCCCCCGGGGTTACCCTACGAGCAGTACTTC.

This clone occurred a few times. CDR3 loop: CASSLGGGTEAFF. The CDR3, as DNA: TGTGCCAGCAGCTTGGGCGGGGGCACTGAAGCTTTCTTT. The genes are TRBV5-8 and TRBJ1-1, with D tentatively TRBD1 (5 bases). Germline loops: CDR1 SGHTS, CDR2 YDEGEE. Trimming left V 0 bases short and J 4 bases short, with 7 bases between. This CDR3 has 13 residues.

The V call is TRBV7-8, the J call TRBJ2-2; TRBD2 matches 7 bases. This CDR3 has 17 residues. V lost 4 bases and J lost 1; bases outside the gene matches: 9. Germline V gene sequence: CDR1 SGHVS, CDR2 FQNEAQ. CDR3 sequence (DNA): TGTGCCAGCAGCTGGGGGTTGTGGACTAGGAACACCGGGGAGCTGTTTTTT. It translates to CASSWGLWTRNTGELFF.